These T cell receptor beta chains were read from a single sample in a study of shared clonotypes between healthy human individuals. Libraries were prepared by immunoSEQ multiplex PCR; TCRdb keeps only in-frame clonotypes and omits some of them. This sample has 2 million to 2.5 million clones, with under 95% found just once. The sample consisted of naive CD4+ T cells from PBMCs. The receptors come from a man younger than 30 in good health. Some clones in this sample may be carry-over from other donors' samples. CDR3s include the opening cysteine and the closing phenylalanine or tryptophan. The D gene is left open where the match is weak. Size is omitted from some rows. Given values are once, few, many or a class for expanded clones.

TRBV5-6	once	-	TRBJ2-6	CASSLWGLLGPGANVLTF	TGTGCCAGCAGCTTGTGGGGTTTGTTGGGGCCAGGGGCCAACGTCCTGACTTTC
TRBV25-1	-	TRBD1	TRBJ2-2	CASSEWRQGNTGELFF	TGTGCCAGCAGTGAATGGAGACAGGGGAACACCGGGGAGCTGTTTTTT
TRBV28	-	TRBD2	TRBJ2-1	CASSPAGSGRNEQFF	TGTGCCAGCAGTCCAGCGGGGTCGGGGAGGAATGAGCAGTTCTTC
TRBV7-2	-	-	TRBJ1-2	CASSSDRESYGYTF	TGTGCCAGCAGCTCTGATCGGGAGAGCTATGGCTACACCTTC
TRBV10-3	-	TRBD1	TRBJ2-1	CAIRPGQGASNEQFF	TGTGCCATCAGGCCGGGACAGGGGGCGTCGAATGAGCAGTTCTTC
TRBV7-6	-	TRBD2	TRBJ2-2	CASSLPGGTGELFF	TGTGCCAGCAGCTTACCCGGGGGGACCGGGGAGCTGTTTTTT
TRBV11-2	once	-	TRBJ2-7	CASSSVRERGPYEQYF	TGTGCCAGCAGCTCTGTCCGGGAGAGGGGACCCTACGAGCAGTACTTC
TRBV6-5	-	-	TRBJ1-5	CASSYSMYQPQHF	TGTGCCAGCAGTTACTCGATGTACCAGCCCCAGCATTTT
TRBV6-5	-	TRBD2	TRBJ2-7	CASRRGGAGRYEQYF	TGTGCCAGCAGACGCGGGGGGGCAGGGCGGTACGAGCAGTACTTC
TRBV7-3	-	-	TRBJ2-5	CASSLRSGAGRETQYF	TGTGCCAGCAGCTTAAGGTCGGGGGCGGGTCGGGAGACCCAGTACTTC
TRBV6-1	-	-	TRBJ1-2	CASSEWAEDYGYTF	TGTGCCAGCAGTGAATGGGCCGAAGACTATGGCTACACCTTC
TRBV18	-	TRBD1	TRBJ2-5	CASSPLRGSEETQYF	TGTGCCAGCTCACCACTCAGGGGGTCGGAAGAGACCCAGTACTTC
TRBV2	-	-	TRBJ2-7	CASGNEQYF	TGTGCCAGCGGGAACGAGCAGTACTTC
TRBV28	-	TRBD1	TRBJ1-4	CASSSTGENNEKLFF	TGTGCCAGCAGTTCCACAGGGGAAAACAATGAAAAACTGTTTTTT
TRBV27	-	TRBD2	TRBJ2-7	CASTKRPGLAGGISYEQYF	TGTGCCAGCACCAAAAGACCGGGACTAGCGGGAGGAATCTCCTACGAGCAGTACTTC
TRBV28	-	-	TRBJ1-2	CASSLSNYGYTF	TGTGCCAGCAGTTTAAGTAACTATGGCTACACCTTC
TRBV18	-	-	TRBJ1-4	CASSPVVGEKLFF	TGTGCCAGCTCACCAGTTGTGGGGGAAAAACTGTTTTTT
TRBV4-2	-	-	TRBJ2-5	CASSQYKETQYF	TGTGCCAGCAGCCAGTATAAAGAGACCCAGTACTTC
TRBV29-1	few	-	TRBJ1-5	CSVVVGAGDRQPQHF	TGCAGCGTTGTTGTGGGGGCAGGGGACCGCCAGCCCCAGCATTTT
TRBV27	-	TRBD2	TRBJ2-3	CASSLSPPRLAGDAQYF	TGTGCCAGCAGTTTATCCCCGCCCCGACTAGCGGGAGATGCGCAGTATTTT
TRBV4-1	-	TRBD2	TRBJ2-2	CASSQVLAGGLGELFF	TGCGCCAGCAGCCAAGTGTTAGCGGGAGGGCTCGGGGAGCTGTTTTTT
TRBV7-9	once	-	TRBJ1-3	CASSWGRGTGNTIYF	TGTGCCAGCAGTTGGGGGAGGGGGACTGGAAACACCATATATTTT
TRBV15	once	-	TRBJ1-5	CATSSRQRDGRNQPQHF	TGTGCCACCAGCTCTCGGCAAAGGGACGGAAGGAATCAGCCCCAGCATTTT
TRBV29-1	-	TRBD1	TRBJ1-4	CSVWTGDEKLFF	TGCAGCGTCTGGACAGGGGATGAAAAACTGTTTTTT
TRBV2	-	-	TRBJ2-5	CASSEEETQYF	TGTGCCAGCTCGGAGGAAGAGACCCAGTACTTC
TRBV25-1	few	-	TRBJ1-4	CASSPRQVNEKLFF	TGTGCCAGCAGTCCGCGACAGGTTAATGAAAAACTGTTTTTT
TRBV5-1	-	-	TRBJ2-7	CASSTQTGDEQYF	TGCGCCAGCAGCACGCAGACAGGTGACGAGCAGTACTTC
TRBV30	-	-	TRBJ1-1	CAWSVSVEAFF	TGTGCCTGGAGTGTGTCGGTAGAAGCTTTCTTT
TRBV7-2	once	TRBD2	TRBJ2-3	CASSPLAGESDTQYF	TGTGCCAGCAGCCCCTTAGCGGGAGAGTCAGATACGCAGTATTTT
TRBV28	-	-	TRBJ2-6	CASSQGLSGANVLTF	TGTGCCAGCAGTCAGGGCCTTTCTGGGGCCAACGTCCTGACTTTC
TRBV4-2	-	-	TRBJ2-2	CASSQISAEGPTGELFF	TGTGCCAGCAGCCAAATCTCCGCTGAAGGTCCAACCGGGGAGCTGTTTTTT
TRBV27	once	TRBD1	TRBJ2-7	CASSRTGDSYEQYF	TGTGCCAGCAGTAGGACAGGGGACTCCTACGAGCAGTACTTC